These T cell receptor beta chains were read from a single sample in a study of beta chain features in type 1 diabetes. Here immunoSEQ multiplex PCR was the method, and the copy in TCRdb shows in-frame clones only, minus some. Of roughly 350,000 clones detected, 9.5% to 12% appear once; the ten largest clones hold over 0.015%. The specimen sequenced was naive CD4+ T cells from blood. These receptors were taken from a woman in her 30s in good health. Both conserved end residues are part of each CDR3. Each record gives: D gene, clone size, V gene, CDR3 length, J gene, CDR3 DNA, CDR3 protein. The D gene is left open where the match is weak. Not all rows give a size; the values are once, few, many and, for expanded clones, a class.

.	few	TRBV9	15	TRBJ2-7	TGTGCCAGCAGCGTAGCCTGGGACACGAACTACGAGCAGTACTTC	CASSVAWDTNYEQYF
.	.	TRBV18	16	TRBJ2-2	TGTGCCAGCTCACCAATGGGCAGGGGAAACACCGGGGAGCTGTTTTTT	CASSPMGRGNTGELFF
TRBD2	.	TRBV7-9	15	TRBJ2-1	TGTGCCAGCAGTTTGACTAGCGGGCAATACAATGAGCAGTTCTTC	CASSLTSGQYNEQFF
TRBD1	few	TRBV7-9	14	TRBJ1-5	TGTGCCAGCAGCTTTCAGGGGGTTGATCAGCCCCAGCATTTT	CASSFQGVDQPQHF
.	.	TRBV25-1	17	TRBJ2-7	TGTGCCAGCAGTGAATTAGGTAGGGGCTCTAGCTCCTACGAGCAGTACTTC	CASSELGRGSSSYEQYF
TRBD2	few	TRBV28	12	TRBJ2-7	TGTGCCAGCACCCGGGGGGTGTACGAGCAGTACTTC	CASTRGVYEQYF
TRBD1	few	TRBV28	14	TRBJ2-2	TGTGCCAGCAGATGGGACAGGGCCACCGGGGAGCTGTTTTTT	CASRWDRATGELFF
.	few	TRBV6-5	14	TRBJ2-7	TGTGCCAGCACGGGGAGAGGGAGCTCCTACGAGCAGTACTTC	CASTGRGSSYEQYF
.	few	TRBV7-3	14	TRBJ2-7	TGTGCCAGCAGCTTATCAGGGGAGAGCTACGAGCAGTACTTC	CASSLSGESYEQYF
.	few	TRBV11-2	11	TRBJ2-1	TGTGCCAGCAGCTTAGGGCTAGTCGAGTTCTTC	CASSLGLVEFF
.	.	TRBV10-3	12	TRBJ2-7	TGTGCCATCGCGGCCATCGAGGCCGAGCAGTACTTC	CAIAAIEAEQYF
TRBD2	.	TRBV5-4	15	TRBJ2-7	TGTGCCAGCAGCCAAGGACTAGACCACTCCTACGAGCAGTACTTC	CASSQGLDHSYEQYF
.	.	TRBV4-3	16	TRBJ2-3	TGCGCCAGCAGCCAAGAAAACGTGGGGCGTCAAGATACGCAGTATTTT	CASSQENVGRQDTQYF
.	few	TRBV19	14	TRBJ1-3	TGTGCCAGTAGCGTCGACACATCTGGAAACACCATATATTTT	CASSVDTSGNTIYF
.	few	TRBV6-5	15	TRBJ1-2	TGTGCCAGCAGTAGGGACACACATACTAACTATGGCTACACCTTC	CASSRDTHTNYGYTF
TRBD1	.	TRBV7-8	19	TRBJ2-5	TGTGCCAGCAGCTTAGAGCGGAGTTGGGACAGGGGAGGCTCAGAGACCCAGTACTTC	CASSLERSWDRGGSETQYF
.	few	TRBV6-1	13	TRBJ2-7	TGTGCCAGCAGCCGGACAGTGTACTACGAGCAGTACTTC	CASSRTVYYEQYF
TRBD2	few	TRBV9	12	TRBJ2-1	TGTGCCAGCAGCGGGAGCGGGACGGTTCGGTTCTTC	CASSGSGTVRFF
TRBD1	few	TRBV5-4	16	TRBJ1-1	TGTGCCAGCAGCTTGGAAAGGGGGCTACGCGACACTGAAGCTTTCTTT	CASSLERGLRDTEAFF
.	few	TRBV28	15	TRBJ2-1	TGTGCCAGCAGTGTACCCCCCCGGGAAGTGAATGAGCAGTTCTTC	CASSVPPREVNEQFF
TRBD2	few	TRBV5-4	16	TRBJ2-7	TGTGCCAGCAGCAGGGGACTAGCGGGAGAGATCTACGAGCAGTACTTC	CASSRGLAGEIYEQYF
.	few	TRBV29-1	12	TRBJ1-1	TGCAGCGTTGCGTCTCTGAACACTGAAGCTTTCTTT	CSVASLNTEAFF
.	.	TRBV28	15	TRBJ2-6	TGTGCCAGCAGTTTTCAGGGTTCGGGGGCCAACGTCCTGACTTTC	CASSFQGSGANVLTF
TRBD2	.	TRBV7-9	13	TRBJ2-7	TGTGCCAGCAGTAGCGGGGGATCCTACGAGCAGTACTTC	CASSSGGSYEQYF
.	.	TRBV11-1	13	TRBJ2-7	TGTGCCAGCAGGCCACTGGACACCTACGAGCAGTACTTC	CASRPLDTYEQYF
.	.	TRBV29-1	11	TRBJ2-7	TGCAGCGTTGCCTTACAGGGAAGGGCGTACTTC	CSVALQGRAYF
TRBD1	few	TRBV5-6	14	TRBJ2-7	TGTGCCAGCAGCTTACTGACAGGGAGCCACGAGCAGTACTTC	CASSLLTGSHEQYF
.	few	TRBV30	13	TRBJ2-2	TGTGCCTGGAGCGGGCAGGAGGTCGGGGAGCTGTTTTTT	CAWSGQEVGELFF
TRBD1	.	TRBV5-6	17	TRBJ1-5	TGTGCCAGCAGCTTGGGTACAGGGGGCTTTTCGAATCAGCCCCAGCATTTT	CASSLGTGGFSNQPQHF
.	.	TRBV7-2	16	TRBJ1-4	TGTGCCAGCAGCTCCCTCGTGGGAGGGGCTAATGAAAAACTGTTTTTT	CASSSLVGGANEKLFF
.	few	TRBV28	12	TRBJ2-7	TGTGCCAGCAGCCAAAGACAGGACGAGCAGTACTTC	CASSQRQDEQYF
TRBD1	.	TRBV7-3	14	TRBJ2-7	TGTGCCAGCAGCCCCGGGACAGGAGCCTACGAGCAGTACTTC	CASSPGTGAYEQYF
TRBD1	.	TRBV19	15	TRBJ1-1	TGTGCCAGTAGCCTCGCAGGGGGCTCAAGCACTGAAGCTTTCTTT	CASSLAGGSSTEAFF
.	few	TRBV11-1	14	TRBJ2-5	TGTGCCAGCGGCACACCAGGGATACAAGAGACCCAGTACTTC	CASGTPGIQETQYF
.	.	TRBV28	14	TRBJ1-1	TGTGCCAGCCGGCGGACTGGAATGAACACTGAAGCTTTCTTT	CASRRTGMNTEAFF
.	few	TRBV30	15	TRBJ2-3	TGTGCCTGGAGGGGCCCTGTACCGTACACAGATACGCAGTATTTT	CAWRGPVPYTDTQYF
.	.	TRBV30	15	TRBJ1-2	TGTGCCTGGAGTGTACCGTTACAGCTCAAATATGGCTACACCTTC	CAWSVPLQLKYGYTF
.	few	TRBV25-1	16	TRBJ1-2	TGTGCCAGCAGTGTTGCGGGAGGAAAACGCAACTATGGCTACACCTTC	CASSVAGGKRNYGYTF
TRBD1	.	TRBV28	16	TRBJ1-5	TGTGCCAGCAGCCCCCGGGACAGGTACCTCAATCAGCCCCAGCATTTT	CASSPRDRYLNQPQHF
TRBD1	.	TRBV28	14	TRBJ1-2	TGTGCCAGCAGTCCCAGGGGGGCTGGTGATGGCTACACCTTC	CASSPRGAGDGYTF
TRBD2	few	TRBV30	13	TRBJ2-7	TGTGCCGGAAAGCGGGAGGGGACCTACGAGCAGTACTTC	CAGKREGTYEQYF
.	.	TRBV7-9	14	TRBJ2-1	TGTGCCAGCAGCTTAGCTGCGGGGTACAATGAGCAGTTCTTC	CASSLAAGYNEQFF
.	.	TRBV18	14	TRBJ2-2	TGTGCCAGCTCACCTACAGGGACCACCGGGGAGCTGTTTTTT	CASSPTGTTGELFF
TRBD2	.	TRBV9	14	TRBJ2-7	TGTGCCAGCAGCGAGGGACTAGTCGATTACGAGCAGTACTTC	CASSEGLVDYEQYF
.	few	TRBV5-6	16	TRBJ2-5	TGTGCCAGCAGCTTGAGTCCTCGGCGGGCGCAAGAGACCCAGTACTTC	CASSLSPRRAQETQYF
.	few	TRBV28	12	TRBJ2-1	TGTGCCAGCAGGGTACTAGCTGGGGAGCAGTTCTTC	CASRVLAGEQFF
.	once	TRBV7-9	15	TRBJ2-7	TGTGCCAGCAGCTTATTTGGGAATTTGGGGGGCGAGCAGTACTTC	CASSLFGNLGGEQYF
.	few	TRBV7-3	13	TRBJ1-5	TGTGCCAGCAGCTTAAGTCGGGATCAGCCCCAGCATTTT	CASSLSRDQPQHF
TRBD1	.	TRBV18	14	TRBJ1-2	TGTGCCAGCTCACCGGACAGGGAAGCCTATGGCTACACCTTC	CASSPDREAYGYTF